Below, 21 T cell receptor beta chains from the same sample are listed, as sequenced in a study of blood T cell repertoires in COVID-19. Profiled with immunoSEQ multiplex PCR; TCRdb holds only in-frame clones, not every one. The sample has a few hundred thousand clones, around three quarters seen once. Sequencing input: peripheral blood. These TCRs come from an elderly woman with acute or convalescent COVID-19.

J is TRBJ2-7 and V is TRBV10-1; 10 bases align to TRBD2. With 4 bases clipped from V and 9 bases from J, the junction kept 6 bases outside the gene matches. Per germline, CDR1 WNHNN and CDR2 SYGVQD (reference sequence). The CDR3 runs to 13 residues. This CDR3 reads CASSAASGSGQYF. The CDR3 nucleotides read TGCGCCAGCAGTGCGGCTAGCGGGAGTGGGCAGTACTTC.

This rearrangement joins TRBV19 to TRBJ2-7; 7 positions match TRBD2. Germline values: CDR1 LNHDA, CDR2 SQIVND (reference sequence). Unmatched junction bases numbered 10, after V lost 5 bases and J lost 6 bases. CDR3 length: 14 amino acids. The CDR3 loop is CASSSSSGRGEQYF. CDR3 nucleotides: TGTGCCAGTAGTTCCTCTAGCGGTCGAGGCGAGCAGTACTTC.

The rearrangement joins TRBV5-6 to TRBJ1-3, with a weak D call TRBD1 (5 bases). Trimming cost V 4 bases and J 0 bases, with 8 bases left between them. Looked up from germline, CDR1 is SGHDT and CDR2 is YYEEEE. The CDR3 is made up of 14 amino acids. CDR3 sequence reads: CASSDRSSGNTIYF. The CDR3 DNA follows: TGTGCCAGCAGCGACAGATCCTCTGGAAACACCATATATTTT.

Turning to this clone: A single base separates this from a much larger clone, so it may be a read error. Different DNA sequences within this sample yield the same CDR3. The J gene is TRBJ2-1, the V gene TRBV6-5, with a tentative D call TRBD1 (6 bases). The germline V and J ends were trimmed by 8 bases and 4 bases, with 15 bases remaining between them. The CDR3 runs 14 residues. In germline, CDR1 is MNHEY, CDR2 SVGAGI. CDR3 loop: CASSRAQGYNEQFF. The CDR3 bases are TGTGCCAGCTCGCGAGCACAGGGATACAATGAGCAGTTCTTC.

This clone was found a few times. Here the CDR3 reads CASRDMRNSPLHF. CDR3 DNA sequence: TGTGCCAGCCGAGACATGCGTAATTCACCCCTCCACTTT. This chain connects TRBV25-1 to TRBJ1-6; no reliable D call. V was pared by 8 bases and J by 6 bases, with 11 bases between. The CDR3 consists of 13 residues. The germline V gene encodes CDR1 MGHDK and CDR2 SYGVNS. The entire variable domain, with the rest obtained from reference TRBV25-1 and TRBJ1-6, is as follows: EADIYQTPRYLVIGTGKKITLECSQTMGHDKMYWYQQDPGMELHLIHYSYGVNSTEKGDLSSESTVSRIRTEHFPLTLESARPSHTSQYLCASRDMRNSPLHFGNGTRLTVT.

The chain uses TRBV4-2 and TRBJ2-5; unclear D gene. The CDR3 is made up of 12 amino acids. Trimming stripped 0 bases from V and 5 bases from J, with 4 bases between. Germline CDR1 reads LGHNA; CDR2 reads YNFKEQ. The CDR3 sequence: CASSQDSETQYF. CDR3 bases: TGTGCCAGCAGCCAAGATTCGGAGACCCAGTACTTC.

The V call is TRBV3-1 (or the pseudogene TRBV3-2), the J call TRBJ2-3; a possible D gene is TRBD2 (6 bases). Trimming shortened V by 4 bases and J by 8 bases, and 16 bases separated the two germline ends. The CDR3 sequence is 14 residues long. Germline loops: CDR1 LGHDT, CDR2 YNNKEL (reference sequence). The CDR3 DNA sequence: TGTGCCAGCAGCCCAAAGGCGGAGGGCGGTACGCAGTATTTT. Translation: CASSPKAEGGTQYF.

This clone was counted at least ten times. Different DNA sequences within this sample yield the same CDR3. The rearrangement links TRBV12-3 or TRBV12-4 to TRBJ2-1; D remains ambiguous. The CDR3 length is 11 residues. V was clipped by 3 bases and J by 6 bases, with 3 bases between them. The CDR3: CASSFRNEQFF. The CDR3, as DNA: TGTGCCAGCAGTTTCCGCAATGAGCAGTTCTTC.

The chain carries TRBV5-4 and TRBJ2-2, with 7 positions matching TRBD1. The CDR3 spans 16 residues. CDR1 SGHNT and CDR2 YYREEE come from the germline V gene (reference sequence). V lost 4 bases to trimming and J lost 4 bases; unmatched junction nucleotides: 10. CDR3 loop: CASSVQQGDPTGELFF. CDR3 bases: TGTGCCAGCAGCGTACAGCAGGGGGACCCCACCGGGGAGCTGTTTTTT.

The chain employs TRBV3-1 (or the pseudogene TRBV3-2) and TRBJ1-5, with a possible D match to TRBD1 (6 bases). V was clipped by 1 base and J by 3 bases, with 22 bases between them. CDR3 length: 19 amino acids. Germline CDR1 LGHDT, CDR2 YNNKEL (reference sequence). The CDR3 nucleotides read TGTGCCAGCAGCCAAGGTTGGGGGGGACAAACTTTCTTCAATCAGCCCCAGCATTTT. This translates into CASSQGWGGQTFFNQPQHF.

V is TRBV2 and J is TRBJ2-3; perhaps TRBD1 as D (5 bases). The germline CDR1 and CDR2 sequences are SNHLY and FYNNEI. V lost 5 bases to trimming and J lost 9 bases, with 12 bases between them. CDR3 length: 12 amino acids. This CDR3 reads CASSSAGYTQYF. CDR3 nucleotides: TGTGCCAGCAGTAGTGCAGGGTACACGCAGTATTTT. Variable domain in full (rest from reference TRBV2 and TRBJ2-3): EPEVTQTPSHQVTQMGQEVILRCVPISNHLYFYWYRQILGQKVEFLVSFYNNEISEKSEIFDDQFSVERPDGSNFTLKIRSTKLEDSAMYFCASSSAGYTQYFGPGTRLTVL.

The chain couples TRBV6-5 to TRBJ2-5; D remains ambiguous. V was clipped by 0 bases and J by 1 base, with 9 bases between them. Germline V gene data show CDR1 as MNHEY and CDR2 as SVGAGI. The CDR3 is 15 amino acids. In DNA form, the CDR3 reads TGTGCCAGCAGTTACTCGGGCAGGTCCCAAGAGACCCAGTACTTC. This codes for CASSYSGRSQETQYF.

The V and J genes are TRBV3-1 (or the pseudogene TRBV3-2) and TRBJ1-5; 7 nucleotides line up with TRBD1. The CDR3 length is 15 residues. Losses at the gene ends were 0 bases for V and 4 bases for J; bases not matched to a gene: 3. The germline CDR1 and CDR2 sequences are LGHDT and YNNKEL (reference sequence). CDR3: CASSQDLGQNQPQHF. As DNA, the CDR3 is TGTGCCAGCAGCCAAGATTTGGGACAGAATCAGCCCCAGCATTTT.

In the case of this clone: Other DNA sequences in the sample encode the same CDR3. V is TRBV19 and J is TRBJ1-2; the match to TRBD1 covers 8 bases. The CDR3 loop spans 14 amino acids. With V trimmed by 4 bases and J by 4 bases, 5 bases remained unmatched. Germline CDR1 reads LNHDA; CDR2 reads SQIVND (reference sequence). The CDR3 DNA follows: TGTGCCAGTAGTAGAGGACAGGGCGGCTATGGCTACACCTTC. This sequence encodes CASSRGQGGYGYTF.

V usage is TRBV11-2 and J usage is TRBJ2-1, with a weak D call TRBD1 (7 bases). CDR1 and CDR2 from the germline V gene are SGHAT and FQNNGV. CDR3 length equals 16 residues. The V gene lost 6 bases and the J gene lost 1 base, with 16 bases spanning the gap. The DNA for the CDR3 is TGTGCCAGCAGACCACTCAGGGGGGTATCCTACAATGAGCAGTTCTTC. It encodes CASRPLRGVSYNEQFF.

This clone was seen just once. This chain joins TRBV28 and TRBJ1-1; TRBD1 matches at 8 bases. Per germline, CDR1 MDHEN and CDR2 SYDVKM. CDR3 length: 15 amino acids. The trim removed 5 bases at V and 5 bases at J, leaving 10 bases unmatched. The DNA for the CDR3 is TGTGCCAGCAGTCCCCAGGGGGCGGGAAGTACTGAAGCTTTCTTT. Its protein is CASSPQGAGSTEAFF.

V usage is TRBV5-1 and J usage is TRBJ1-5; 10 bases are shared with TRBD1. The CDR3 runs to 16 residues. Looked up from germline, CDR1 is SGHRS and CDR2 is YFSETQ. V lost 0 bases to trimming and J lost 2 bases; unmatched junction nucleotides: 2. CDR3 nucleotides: TGCGCCAGCAGCTTGGAAGGGACAGGGGGCAATCAGCCCCAGCATTTT. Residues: CASSLEGTGGNQPQHF.

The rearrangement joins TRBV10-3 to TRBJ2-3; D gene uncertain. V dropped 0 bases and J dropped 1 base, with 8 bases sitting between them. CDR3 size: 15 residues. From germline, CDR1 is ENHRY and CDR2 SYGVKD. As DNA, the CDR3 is TGTGCCATCAGTGAGTCAACTACTGGCACAGATACGCAGTATTTT. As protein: CAISESTTGTDTQYF.

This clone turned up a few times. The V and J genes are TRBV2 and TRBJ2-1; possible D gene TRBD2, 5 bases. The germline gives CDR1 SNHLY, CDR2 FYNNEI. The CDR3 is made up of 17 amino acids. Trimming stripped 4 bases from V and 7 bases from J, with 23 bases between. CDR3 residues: CASSVETGSLGRNEQFF. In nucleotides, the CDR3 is TGTGCCAGCAGTGTGGAAACGGGAAGTCTGGGAAGGAATGAGCAGTTCTTC.

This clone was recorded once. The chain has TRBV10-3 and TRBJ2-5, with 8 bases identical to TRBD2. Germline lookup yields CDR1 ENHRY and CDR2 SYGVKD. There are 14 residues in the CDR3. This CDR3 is CATRVAGPQETQYF. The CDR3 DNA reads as TGTGCAACAAGGGTAGCGGGGCCCCAAGAGACCCAGTACTTC.

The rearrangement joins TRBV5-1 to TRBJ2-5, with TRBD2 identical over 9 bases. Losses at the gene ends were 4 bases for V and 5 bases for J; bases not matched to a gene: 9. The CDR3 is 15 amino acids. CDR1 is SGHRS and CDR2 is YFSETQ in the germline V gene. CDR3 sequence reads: CASSNPSGTVETQYF. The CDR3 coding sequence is TGCGCCAGCAGCAACCCTAGCGGGACCGTCGAGACCCAGTACTTC. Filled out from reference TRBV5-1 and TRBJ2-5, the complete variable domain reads KAGVTQTPRYLIKTRGQQVTLSCSPISGHRSVSWYQQTPGQGLQFLFEYFSETQRNKGNFPGRFSGRQFSNSRSEMNVSTLELGDSALYLCASSNPSGTVETQYFGPGTRLLVL.